A single sample is the source of the 28 T cell receptor beta chains below, sequenced in a study of blood T cell repertoires in COVID-19. The protocol was immunoSEQ multiplex PCR, while the TCRdb copy is restricted to in-frame clones and leaves out a portion. Among 300,000 to 350,000 clones listed, 80% to 90% were seen once. Specimen: peripheral blood. The receptors were gathered from a man aged 25 to 40 with active or convalescent COVID-19.

The V gene is TRBV7-2, the J gene TRBJ1-5, with unresolved D. The CDR3 runs to 15 residues. From germline, CDR1 is SGHTA and CDR2 FQGNSA. Trimming left V 2 bases short and J 8 bases short, with 16 bases between. The CDR3 DNA sequence: TGTGCCAGCAGCTTAAGCCAACAAATAAGCGAGCCCCAGCATTTT. This translates into CASSLSQQISEPQHF.

V and J are TRBV6-5 and TRBJ2-7; D gene uncertain. V lost 7 bases and J 0 bases, leaving 13 bases between the germline ends. The CDR3 length is 14 residues. Germline CDR1 reads MNHEY; CDR2 reads SVGAGI. Here the CDR3 reads CASTPPQASYEQYF. CDR3 nucleotide sequence: TGTGCCAGCACCCCTCCCCAGGCCTCCTACGAGCAGTACTTC.

The chain carries TRBV3-1 (or the pseudogene TRBV3-2) and TRBJ2-3; perhaps TRBD1 as D (5 bases). Germline-derived CDR1 and CDR2 are LGHDT and YNNKEL (reference sequence). Trimming removed 5 bases at V and 0 bases at J, with 6 bases between. This CDR3 contains 13 residues. The DNA of the CDR3 is TGTGCCAGCAGCAAGGGGAGCACAGATACGCAGTATTTT. This gives the protein CASSKGSTDTQYF.

The V and J genes are TRBV5-1 and TRBJ2-1; D not resolved. This CDR3 spans 15 amino acids. Germline lookup yields CDR1 SGHRS and CDR2 YFSETQ. V lost 4 bases and J lost 6, with 17 bases in between. Here the CDR3 reads CASSPRGGGINEQFF. CDR3 nucleotides: TGCGCCAGCAGCCCGCGAGGCGGCGGAATCAATGAGCAGTTCTTC. The full variable domain, with the rest looked up from reference TRBV5-1 and TRBJ2-1, is KAGVTQTPRYLIKTRGQQVTLSCSPISGHRSVSWYQQTPGQGLQFLFEYFSETQRNKGNFPGRFSGRQFSNSRSEMNVSTLELGDSALYLCASSPRGGGINEQFFGPGTRLTVL.

To note about this clone: At the DNA level, this CDR3 is encoded by other sequences in the same sample as well. CDR3 DNA: TGTGCCAGCAGTCTTCTAGCGGGGCTCACAGATACGCAGTATTTT. As protein: CASSLLAGLTDTQYF. The chain joins TRBV4-2 to TRBJ2-3; 9 bases align to TRBD2. V trimming: 6 bases; J trimming: 2 bases; junction bases outside the gene matches: 6. CDR3 length equals 15 residues. From germline, CDR1 is LGHNA and CDR2 YNFKEQ.

The CDR3 spells CASSQDHLGGGSSYEQYF. The CDR3 nucleotides read TGTGCCAGCAGCCAAGATCATTTAGGCGGGGGAAGCTCCTACGAGCAGTACTTC. The V and J genes are TRBV3-1 (or the pseudogene TRBV3-2) and TRBJ2-7; 7 nucleotides align to TRBD2. The germline CDR1 and CDR2 sequences are LGHDT and YNNKEL (reference sequence). The CDR3 runs to 18 residues. V gave up 0 bases and J gave up 0 bases; unmatched junction bases: 11.

The chain uses TRBV5-1 and TRBJ1-4; 9 bases agree with TRBD1. This CDR3 has 15 amino acids. Per the germline V gene, CDR1 is SGHRS and CDR2 is YFSETQ. J was trimmed by 8 bases and V by 4 bases; bases with no gene match: 9. CDR3 sequence: CASSGSGTGMEKLFF. The DNA for the CDR3 is TGCGCCAGCAGCGGGTCCGGGACAGGGATGGAAAAACTGTTTTTT.

The chain couples TRBV19 to TRBJ1-2; D ambiguous. Germline V gene sequence: CDR1 LNHDA, CDR2 SQIVND (reference sequence). V shed 5 bases and J shed 4 bases, with 17 bases lying between them. The CDR3 has 15 residues. CDR3 DNA sequence: TGTGCCAGTAGTCCCAACCGGGGAATAACCTATGGCTACACCTTC. Encoded protein: CASSPNRGITYGYTF.

This chain uses TRBV28 with TRBJ1-4; possible D gene TRBD1, 6 bases. The CDR3 covers 16 residues. Germline V lookup: CDR1 MDHEN, CDR2 SYDVKM. Trimming took 5 bases from V and 4 from J, leaving 17 bases between them. The CDR3 reads CASSLSRGNLNEKLFF. The CDR3 DNA reads as TGTGCCAGCAGTCTCTCAAGGGGGAACCTTAATGAAAAACTGTTTTTT. The whole variable domain, remainder taken from reference TRBV28 and TRBJ1-4, is DVKVTQSSRYLVKRTGEKVFLECVQDMDHENMFWYRQDPGLGLRLIYFSYDVKMKEKGDIPEGYSVSREKKERFSLILESASTNQTSMYLCASSLSRGNLNEKLFFGSGTQLSVL.

V usage is TRBV6-5 and J usage is TRBJ2-7; tentative D call: TRBD1 (5 bases). Germline CDR1 is MNHEY and CDR2 is SVGAGI. This CDR3 is built from 13 residues. Trimming took 5 bases from V and 2 from J, leaving 10 bases between them. Here the CDR3 DNA reads TGTGCCAGCAGTCGGACAACTACCTACGAGCAGTACTTC. Translation gives CASSRTTTYEQYF.

This clone was picked up a small number of times. V gene TRBV3-1 (or the pseudogene TRBV3-2) combines with J gene TRBJ1-2; D is uncertain. The germline CDR1 and CDR2 sequences are LGHDT and YNNKEL (reference sequence). The CDR3 spans 16 residues. The V and J ends lost 1 base and 4 bases respectively, with 16 bases between them. CDR3 sequence: CASSQAAGSRSYGYTF. CDR3 coding DNA: TGTGCCAGCAGCCAAGCGGCGGGTTCCCGATCCTATGGCTACACCTTC.

The V call is TRBV5-4, the J call TRBJ1-3; 7 nucleotides align to TRBD1. The CDR3 sequence is 17 residues long. Germline V gene lookup returns CDR1 SGHNT and CDR2 YYREEE (reference sequence). V was clipped by 4 bases and J by 0 bases; unmatched bases: 10. The CDR3 bases are TGTGCCAGCAGCCCTACCCCTTCAGGGGGCTCTGGAAACACCATATATTTT. It specifies CASSPTPSGGSGNTIYF. The full variable domain, in which reference TRBV5-4 and TRBJ1-3 provide the parts outside the CDR3, is ETGVTQSPTHLIKTRGQQVTLRCSSQSGHNTVSWYQQALGQGPQFIFQYYREEENGRGNFPPRFSGLQFPNYSSELNVNALELDDSALYLCASSPTPSGGSGNTIYFGEGSWLTVV.

The V call is TRBV2, the J call TRBJ1-5; D ambiguous. CDR1 is SNHLY, CDR2 FYNNEI, per germline. V was pared by 8 bases and J by 7 bases, with 24 bases between. The CDR3 contains 16 residues. CDR3 region: CASSTRAQTTGQPQHF. CDR3 in DNA: TGTGCCAGCTCAACCCGGGCGCAGACTACTGGACAGCCCCAGCATTTT.

The chain uses TRBV7-7 and TRBJ2-2; 8 bases are shared with TRBD2. J lost 4 bases, V lost 2 bases, and 3 bases had no gene match. From germline, CDR1 is SSHAT and CDR2 FNYEAQ (reference sequence). This CDR3 has 15 amino acids. The CDR3, as DNA: TGTGCCAGCAGCTTAAGCGGGGGCGGCACCGGGGAGCTGTTTTTT. It specifies CASSLSGGGTGELFF.

The chain joins TRBV6-5 to TRBJ2-1; maybe TRBD1 (5 bases). Germline V gene sequence: CDR1 MNHEY, CDR2 SVGAGI. The V end lost 6 bases, the J end lost 4 bases, and 16 bases lay between the germline ends. CDR3 length equals 15 residues. The CDR3 loop reads CASSLGVPQYNEQFF. The CDR3 DNA follows: TGTGCCAGCAGCCTAGGGGTCCCTCAGTACAATGAGCAGTTCTTC.

V gene TRBV9 combines with J gene TRBJ1-4; possibly TRBD1 for D (6 bases). V dropped 3 bases and J dropped 5 bases, with 11 bases sitting between them. This CDR3 spans 14 amino acids. Germline CDR1 is SGDLS and CDR2 is YYNGEE. Here the CDR3 reads CASSATGQNEKLFF. The CDR3 DNA sequence: TGTGCCAGCAGCGCGACAGGACAAAATGAAAAACTGTTTTTT.

The chain recombines TRBV11-2 with TRBJ2-7, with D perhaps TRBD2 (6 bases). V was cut by 5 bases and J by 3 bases, with 11 bases left in between. There are 13 residues in the CDR3. Germline loops: CDR1 SGHAT, CDR2 FQNNGV. CDR3: CASSGVGGYEQYF. In DNA, the CDR3 is TGTGCCAGCAGCGGGGTGGGGGGCTACGAGCAGTACTTC. The full variable domain, rest sourced from reference TRBV11-2 and TRBJ2-7, is EAGVAQSPRYKIIEKRQSVAFWCNPISGHATLYWYQQILGQGPKLLIQFQNNGVVDDSQLPKDRFSAERLKGVDSTLKIQPAKLEDSAVYLCASSGVGGYEQYFGPGTRLTVT.

The chain couples TRBV9 to TRBJ1-5; 8 bases map to TRBD1. The CDR3 has 20 residues. In germline, CDR1 is SGDLS, CDR2 YYNGEE. The J segment lost 1 base and the V segment lost 0 bases, leaving 15 bases of the junction unmatched. The CDR3 spells CASSVDLGTGILGSNQPQHF. In DNA form, the CDR3 reads TGTGCCAGCAGCGTAGACTTAGGGACAGGTATTTTAGGGAGCAATCAGCCCCAGCATTTT. The whole variable domain, filled in from reference TRBV9 and TRBJ1-5, reads DSGVTQTPKHLITATGQRVTLRCSPRSGDLSVYWYQQSLDQGLQFLIQYYNGEERAKGNILERFSAQQFPDLHSELNLSSLELGDSALYFCASSVDLGTGILGSNQPQHFGDGTRLSIL.

The gene calls are TRBV4-2 and TRBJ2-2; 7 nucleotides align to TRBD2. Germline CDR1 is LGHNA and CDR2 is YNFKEQ. V trimming: 4 bases; J trimming: 3 bases; junction bases outside the gene matches: 20. The CDR3 is 20 amino acids. CDR3 region: CASSPRAGWGGRGYTGELFF. The DNA of the CDR3 is TGTGCCAGCAGCCCGAGGGCGGGCTGGGGGGGGAGAGGGTACACCGGGGAGCTGTTTTTT.

The V call is TRBV6-5, the J call TRBJ2-5, with 7 bases identical to TRBD1. Germline CDR1 reads MNHEY; CDR2 reads SVGAGI. CDR3 length: 15 amino acids. The V gene end was trimmed by 0 bases and the J gene end by 4 bases; junction bases not matched to a gene: 5. The CDR3 DNA follows: TGTGCCAGCAGTTACTCGAACAGGGGTCTAGAGACCCAGTACTTC. Translating gives CASSYSNRGLETQYF.

The CDR3 loop reads CASSSRGEKLFF. In DNA form, the CDR3 reads TGTGCCAGCAGCTCCAGGGGGGAAAAACTGTTTTTT. The V gene is TRBV11-3, the J gene TRBJ1-4, with TRBD1 matching over 7 bases. Germline V gene sequence: CDR1 SGHNT, CDR2 YENEEA. The CDR3 consists of 12 residues. With V trimmed by 4 bases and J by 8 bases, 1 base remained unmatched. The whole variable domain, remainder taken from reference TRBV11-3 and TRBJ1-4, is EAGVVQSPRYKIIEKKQPVAFWCNPISGHNTLYWYLQNLGQGPELLIRYENEEAVDDSQLPKDRFSAERLKGVDSTLKIQPAELGDSAVYLCASSSRGEKLFFGSGTQLSVL.

The chain is built from TRBV6-5 and TRBJ1-1; tentative D call: TRBD1 (6 bases). From germline, CDR1 is MNHEY and CDR2 SVGAGI. CDR3 length: 15 residues. V was shortened by 6 bases and J by 0 bases, with 14 bases between the two germline ends. The CDR3 reads CASRNRDPMNTEAFF. The DNA for the CDR3 is TGTGCCAGCAGGAACAGGGACCCCATGAACACTGAAGCTTTCTTT.

V is TRBV7-6 and J is TRBJ2-1, with 13 bases that match TRBD2. The CDR3 consists of 17 residues. CDR1 and CDR2 from the germline V gene are SGHVS and FNYEAQ. The ends lost 5 bases at V and 6 bases at J; junction bases unmatched: 10. For the CDR3, the DNA is TGTGCCAGCAGCGCAACTAGCGGGAGGGCCGCGATCAATGAGCAGTTCTTC. The encoded protein is CASSATSGRAAINEQFF.

This chain connects TRBV6-4 to TRBJ2-3; tentatively, D is TRBD2 (5 bases). The CDR3 loop spans 15 amino acids. With 5 bases removed from V and 4 bases from J, the gap between germline ends came to 16 bases. Germline-derived CDR1 and CDR2 are MRHNA and SNTAGT. The CDR3 reads CASSKSGSVADTQYF. CDR3 DNA: TGTGCCAGCAGTAAGTCGGGATCCGTTGCAGATACGCAGTATTTT.

The V call is TRBV3-1 (or the pseudogene TRBV3-2), the J call TRBJ1-2; 8 bases map to TRBD1. The V gene end was trimmed by 2 bases and the J gene end by 4 bases; junction bases not matched to a gene: 15. Germline CDR1 LGHDT, CDR2 YNNKEL (reference sequence). The CDR3 runs to 18 residues. The CDR3 DNA is TGTGCCAGCAGCCAACGAAGGCTCCCGGACAGGGTAGGCTATGGCTACACCTTC. Amino acids: CASSQRRLPDRVGYGYTF.

This rearrangement joins TRBV25-1 to TRBJ2-3; 10 nucleotides line up with TRBD2. Germline loops: CDR1 MGHDK, CDR2 SYGVNS. The CDR3 loop spans 17 amino acids. V was clipped by 0 bases and J by 1 base; unmatched bases: 4. The CDR3 protein is CASSEYLLAGGTDTQYF. The CDR3, as DNA: TGTGCCAGCAGTGAATATCTCCTAGCGGGAGGCACAGATACGCAGTATTTT. The full variable domain, completed using reference TRBV25-1 and TRBJ2-3, is EADIYQTPRYLVIGTGKKITLECSQTMGHDKMYWYQQDPGMELHLIHYSYGVNSTEKGDLSSESTVSRIRTEHFPLTLESARPSHTSQYLCASSEYLLAGGTDTQYFGPGTRLTVL.

This chain joins TRBV7-9 and TRBJ2-5; D possibly corresponds to TRBD2 (5 bases). The CDR3 length is 14 residues. Trimming cost V 6 bases and J 1 base, with 12 bases left between them. Germline lookup yields CDR1 SEHNR and CDR2 FQNEAQ (reference sequence). The chain's CDR3 is CASSQNLAQETQYF. DNA for the CDR3: TGTGCCAGCAGTCAAAACCTAGCCCAAGAGACCCAGTACTTC.

The chain employs TRBV11-3 and TRBJ1-5; perhaps TRBD1 as D (5 bases). CDR1 and CDR2 (germline): SGHNT, YENEEA. The CDR3 sequence is 13 residues long. The V end was cut by 5 bases, the J end by 4 bases, with 9 bases between. The CDR3 nucleotides are TGTGCCAGCAGCAGGGGAAGGAATCAGCCCCAGCATTTT. Translation: CASSRGRNQPQHF.